This T cell receptor (beta chain) emerged from a study of response to subunit inactivated influenza vaccine. This clonotype was picked up many times. TCRdb reprocessed the RT-PCR reads with MiXCR, giving one entry per CDR3 protein. The repertoire holds around 180,000 distinct CDR3 sequences, 7.5% to 10% seen once, with roughly 10% in the top ten. This specimen was non-naive T cells sorted from PBMCs, taken on the day of vaccination. The sequence was collected from a man aged 45-65 years who received an inactivated influenza vaccine.

The CDR3: CSVGQINEQFF. CDR3 sequence (DNA): TGCAGCGTCGGACAGATCAATGAGCAGTTCTTC. The chain links TRBV29-1 to TRBJ2-1, with D maybe TRBD1 (6 bases). Germline V gives CDR1 SQVTM, CDR2 ANQGSEA. The CDR3 has 11 amino acids. Trimming cost V 6 bases and J 6 bases, with 9 bases left between them.